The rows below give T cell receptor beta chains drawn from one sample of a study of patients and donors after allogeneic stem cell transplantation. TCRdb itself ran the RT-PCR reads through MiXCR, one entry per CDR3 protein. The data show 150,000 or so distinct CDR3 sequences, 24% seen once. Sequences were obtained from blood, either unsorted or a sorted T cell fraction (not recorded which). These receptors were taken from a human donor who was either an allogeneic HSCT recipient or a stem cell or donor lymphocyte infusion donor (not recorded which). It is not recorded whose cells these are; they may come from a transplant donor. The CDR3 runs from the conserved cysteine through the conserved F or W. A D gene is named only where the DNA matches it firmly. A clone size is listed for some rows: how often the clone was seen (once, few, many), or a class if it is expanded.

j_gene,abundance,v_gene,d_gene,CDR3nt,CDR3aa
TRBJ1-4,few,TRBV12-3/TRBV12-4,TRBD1,TGTGCCAGCAGTACACAGGGGGCGAATGAAAAACTGTTTTTT,CASSTQGANEKLFF
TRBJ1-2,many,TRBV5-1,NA,TGCGCCAGCAGCTCCGACAACTATGGCTACACCTTC,CASSSDNYGYTF
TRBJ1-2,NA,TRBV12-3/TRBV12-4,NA,TGTGCCAGCAGTTTACCGTTGTTGGGGGGCTACACCTTC,CASSLPLLGGYTF
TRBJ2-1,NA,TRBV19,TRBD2,TGTGCCAGTAGTATTCCGAGCGGGAGGGCCTACAATGAGCAGTTCTTC,CASSIPSGRAYNEQFF
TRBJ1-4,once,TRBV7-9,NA,TGTGCCAGCAGCTTAAGGGGATCTGCTGAAAAACTGTTTTTT,CASSLRGSAEKLFF
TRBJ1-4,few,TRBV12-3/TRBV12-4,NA,TGTGCCAGCAGTGAACAGGGTAGGGGTGAAAAACTGTTTTTT,CASSEQGRGEKLFF
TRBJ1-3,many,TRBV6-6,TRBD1,TGTGCCAGCGTTTATGGGACAGGGGTATATTTT,CASVYGTGVYF
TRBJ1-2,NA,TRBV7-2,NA,TGTGCCAGCAGCCCCTCTAGCGTGGAGGGCTACACCTTC,CASSPSSVEGYTF
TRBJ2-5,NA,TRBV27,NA,TGTGCCAGCAGTCCCGCCGGTTGGGGGGAGACCCAGTACTTC,CASSPAGWGETQYF
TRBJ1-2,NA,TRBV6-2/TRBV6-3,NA,TGTGCCAGCACCTACCGTGGGACGGGGAACTATGGCTACACCTTC,CASTYRGTGNYGYTF
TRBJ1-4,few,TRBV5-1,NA,TGCGCCAGCAGCGTAATACTTGCAACTAATGAAAAACTGTTTTTT,CASSVILATNEKLFF
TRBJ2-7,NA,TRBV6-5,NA,TGTGCCAGCAACAAAAGGGGGACCAGCTCCTACGAGCAGTACTTC,CASNKRGTSSYEQYF
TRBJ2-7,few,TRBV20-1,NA,TGCAGTGCTAGAGACGTGGACCAGGGAGACCCTCAGTACTTC,CSARDVDQGDPQYF
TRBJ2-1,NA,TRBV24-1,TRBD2,TGTGCCACCAGCCATGGGGCTAGCGGGAGTTGGTACAATGAGCAGTTCTTC,CATSHGASGSWYNEQFF
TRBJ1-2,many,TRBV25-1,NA,TGTGCCAGCAGTGACTTCTATGGCTACACCTTC,CASSDFYGYTF
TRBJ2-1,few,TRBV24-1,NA,TGTGCCACCAGTGACCCGGACGGGAGCTCCTACAATGAGCAGTTCTTC,CATSDPDGSSYNEQFF
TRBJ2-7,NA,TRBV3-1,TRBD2,TGTGCCAGCAGCCTTGGAGTAGCGGGAGTCGCGCAGTACTTC,CASSLGVAGVAQYF
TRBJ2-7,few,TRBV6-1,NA,TGTGCCAGCAGGGTTCTCAGGGGCCACGAGCAGTACTTC,CASRVLRGHEQYF
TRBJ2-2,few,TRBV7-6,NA,TGTGCCAGCAGCCGTCTCGGGACAACCCAAGGGACCGGGGAGCTGTTTTTT,CASSRLGTTQGTGELFF
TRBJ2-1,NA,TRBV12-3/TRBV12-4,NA,TGTGCCAGCGGTACAAAGAGCTCCTACAATGAGCAGTTCTTC,CASGTKSSYNEQFF
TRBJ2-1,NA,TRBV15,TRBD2,TGTGCCACCAGCAGAGGGACTAGCGGGATTCTTGGTGAGCAGTTCTTC,CATSRGTSGILGEQFF
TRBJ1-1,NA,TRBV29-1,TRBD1,TGCAGCGTGTCACAGGGGACAGCTTTCTTT,CSVSQGTAFF
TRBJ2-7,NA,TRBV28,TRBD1,TGTGCCAGCAGTTTCCGGGACAGGGGTTACGAGCAGTACTTC,CASSFRDRGYEQYF
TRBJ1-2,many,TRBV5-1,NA,TGCGCCAGCAGCTTATCGACGAACGCTAACTATGGCTACACCTTC,CASSLSTNANYGYTF
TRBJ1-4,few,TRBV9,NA,TGTGCCAGCAGCGTAGTGGGGGCAACTAATGAAAAACTGTTTTTT,CASSVVGATNEKLFF
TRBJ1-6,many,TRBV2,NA,TGTGCCAGCAGTGTCGGGGGTGCGGATTCACCCCTCCACTTT,CASSVGGADSPLHF
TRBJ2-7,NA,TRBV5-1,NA,TGCGCCAGCAGCTCCTGGACGAACGACGAGCAGTACTTC,CASSSWTNDEQYF